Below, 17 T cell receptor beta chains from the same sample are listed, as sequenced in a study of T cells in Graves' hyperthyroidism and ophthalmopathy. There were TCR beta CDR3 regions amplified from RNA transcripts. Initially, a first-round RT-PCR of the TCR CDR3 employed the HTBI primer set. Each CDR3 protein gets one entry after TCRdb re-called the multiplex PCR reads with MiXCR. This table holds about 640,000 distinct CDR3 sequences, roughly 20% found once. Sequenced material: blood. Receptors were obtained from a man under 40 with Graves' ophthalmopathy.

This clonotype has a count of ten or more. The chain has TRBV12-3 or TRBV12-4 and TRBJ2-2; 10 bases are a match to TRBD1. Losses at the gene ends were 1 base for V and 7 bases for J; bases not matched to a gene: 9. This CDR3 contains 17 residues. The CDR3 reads CASSLGAGQGGNGELFF. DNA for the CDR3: TGTGCCAGCAGTTTAGGGGCTGGACAGGGGGGCAACGGGGAGCTGTTTTTT.

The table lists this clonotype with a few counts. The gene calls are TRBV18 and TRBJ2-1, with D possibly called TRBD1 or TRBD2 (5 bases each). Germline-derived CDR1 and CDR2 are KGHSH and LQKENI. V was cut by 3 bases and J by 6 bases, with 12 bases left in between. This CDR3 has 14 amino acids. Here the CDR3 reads CASSPQGASNEQFF. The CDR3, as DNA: TGTGCCAGCTCACCGCAGGGAGCGAGCAATGAGCAGTTCTTC. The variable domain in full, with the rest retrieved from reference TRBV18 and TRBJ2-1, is NAGVMQNPRHLVRRRGQEARLRCSPMKGHSHVYWYRQLPEEGLKFMVYLQKENIIDESGMPKERFSAEFPKEGPSILRIQQVVRGDSAAYFCASSPQGASNEQFFGPGTRLTVL.

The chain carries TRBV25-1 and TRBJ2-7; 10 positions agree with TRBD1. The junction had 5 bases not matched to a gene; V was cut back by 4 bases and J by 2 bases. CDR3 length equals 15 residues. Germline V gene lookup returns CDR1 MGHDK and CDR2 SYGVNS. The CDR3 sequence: CASSGTGGDTYEQYF. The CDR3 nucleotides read TGTGCCAGCAGTGGGACAGGGGGTGACACCTACGAGCAGTACTTC.

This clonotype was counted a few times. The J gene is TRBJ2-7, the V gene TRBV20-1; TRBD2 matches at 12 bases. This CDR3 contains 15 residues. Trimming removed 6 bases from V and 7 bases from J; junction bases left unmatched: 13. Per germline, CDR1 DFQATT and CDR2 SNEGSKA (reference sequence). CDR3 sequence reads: CSAPRLAGDRGEQYF. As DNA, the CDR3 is TGCAGTGCCCCACGACTAGCGGGAGATCGGGGAGAGCAGTACTTC.

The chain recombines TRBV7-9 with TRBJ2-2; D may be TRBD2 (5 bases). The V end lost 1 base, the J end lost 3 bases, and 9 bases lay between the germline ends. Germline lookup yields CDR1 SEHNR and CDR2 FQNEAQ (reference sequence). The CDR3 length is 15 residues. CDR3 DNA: TGTGCCAGCAGCTTAGTCCAGGACTACACCGGGGAGCTGTTTTTT. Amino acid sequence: CASSLVQDYTGELFF.

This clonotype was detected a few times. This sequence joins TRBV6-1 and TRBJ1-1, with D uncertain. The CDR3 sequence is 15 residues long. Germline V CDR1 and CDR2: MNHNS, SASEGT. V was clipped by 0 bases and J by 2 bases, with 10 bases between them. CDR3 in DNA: TGTGCCAGCAGTGAAGCGCCGACACTTAACACTGAAGCTTTCTTT. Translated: CASSEAPTLNTEAFF.

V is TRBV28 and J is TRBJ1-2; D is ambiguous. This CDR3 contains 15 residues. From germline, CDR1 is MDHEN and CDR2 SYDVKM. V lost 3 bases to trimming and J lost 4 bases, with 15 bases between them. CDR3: CASSFGGQARYGYTF. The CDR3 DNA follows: TGTGCCAGCAGTTTCGGTGGGCAGGCCCGCTATGGCTACACCTTC.

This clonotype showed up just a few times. The CDR3 loop reads CASSLQGRATQYF. The DNA for the CDR3 is TGTGCCAGCAGTTTACAGGGACGTGCGACCCAGTACTTC. The V and J genes are TRBV27 and TRBJ2-5, with D perhaps assigned TRBD1 or TRBD2 (5 bases each). CDR1 is MNHEY and CDR2 is SMNVEV in the germline V gene (reference sequence). V shed 2 bases and J shed 7 bases, with 11 bases lying between them. The CDR3 consists of 13 residues.

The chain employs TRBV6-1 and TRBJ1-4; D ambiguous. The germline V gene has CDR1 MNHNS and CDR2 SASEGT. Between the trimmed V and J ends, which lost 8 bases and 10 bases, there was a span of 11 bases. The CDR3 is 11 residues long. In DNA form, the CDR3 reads TGTGCCAGCTGGGAAGGGAGAAAACTGTTTTTT. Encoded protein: CASWEGRKLFF.

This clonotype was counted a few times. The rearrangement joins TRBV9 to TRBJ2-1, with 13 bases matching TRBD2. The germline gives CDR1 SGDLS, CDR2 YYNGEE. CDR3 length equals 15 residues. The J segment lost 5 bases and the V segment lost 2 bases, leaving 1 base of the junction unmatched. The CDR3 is CASSVGLAGDNEQFF. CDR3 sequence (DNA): TGTGCCAGCAGCGTCGGACTAGCGGGAGACAATGAGCAGTTCTTC.

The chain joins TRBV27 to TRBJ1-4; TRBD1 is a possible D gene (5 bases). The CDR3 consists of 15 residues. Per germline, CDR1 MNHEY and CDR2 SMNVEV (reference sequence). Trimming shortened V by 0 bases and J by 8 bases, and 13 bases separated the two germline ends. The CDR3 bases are TGTGCCAGCAGTTTATCAGGGGTAAGAGACGAAAAACTGTTTTTT. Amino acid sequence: CASSLSGVRDEKLFF.

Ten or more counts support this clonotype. The DNA for the CDR3 is TGTGCCAGCAGCTTAAGAGGGGCGGGAGTAGATACGCAGTATTTT. Protein sequence: CASSLRGAGVDTQYF. This rearrangement joins TRBV7-2 to TRBJ2-3; the match to TRBD2 covers 7 bases. Germline CDR1 reads SGHTA; CDR2 reads FQGNSA. This CDR3 has 15 amino acids. Unmatched junction bases numbered 7, after V lost 2 bases and J lost 5 bases.

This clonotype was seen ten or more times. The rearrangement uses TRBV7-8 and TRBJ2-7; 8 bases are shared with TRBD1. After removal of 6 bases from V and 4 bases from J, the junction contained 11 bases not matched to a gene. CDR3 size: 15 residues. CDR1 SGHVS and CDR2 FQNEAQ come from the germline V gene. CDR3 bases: TGTGCCAGCAGAACCAGGACAGGGTCTCAATACGAGCAGTACTTC. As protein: CASRTRTGSQYEQYF.

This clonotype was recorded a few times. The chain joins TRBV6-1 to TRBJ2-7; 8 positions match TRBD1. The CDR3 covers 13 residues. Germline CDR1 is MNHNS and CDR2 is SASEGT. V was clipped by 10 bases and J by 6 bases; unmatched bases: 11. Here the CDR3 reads CATRATGVTEQYF. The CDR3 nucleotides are TGTGCCACCAGAGCGACAGGGGTGACCGAGCAGTACTTC.

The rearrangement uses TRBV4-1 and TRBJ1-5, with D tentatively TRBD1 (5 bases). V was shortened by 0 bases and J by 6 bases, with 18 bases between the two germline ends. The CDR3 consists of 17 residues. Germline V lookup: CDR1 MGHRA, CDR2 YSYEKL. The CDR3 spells CASSQDRNPGLGQPQHF. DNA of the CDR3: TGCGCCAGCAGCCAAGACCGGAACCCAGGGTTAGGTCAGCCCCAGCATTTT.

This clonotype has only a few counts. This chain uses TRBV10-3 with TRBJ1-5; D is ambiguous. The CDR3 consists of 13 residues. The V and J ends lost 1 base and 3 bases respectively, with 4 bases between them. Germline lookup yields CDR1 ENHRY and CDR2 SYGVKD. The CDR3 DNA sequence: TGTGCCATCAGTGAGTTCGACAATCAGCCCCAGCATTTT. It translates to CAISEFDNQPQHF.

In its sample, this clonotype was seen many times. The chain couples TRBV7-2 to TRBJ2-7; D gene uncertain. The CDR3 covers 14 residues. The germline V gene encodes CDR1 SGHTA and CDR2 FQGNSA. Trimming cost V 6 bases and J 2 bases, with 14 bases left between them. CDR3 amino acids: CASSPQGPAYEQYF. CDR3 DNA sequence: TGTGCCAGCAGTCCCCAAGGGCCTGCCTACGAGCAGTACTTC.